One T cell receptor beta chain is described in this entry. The antigen remains unidentified. Other DNA sequences in this sample translate to the same CDR3. This entry comes from a study of shared clonotypes between healthy human individuals. Study results and limitations: Clonotype sharing among donors was thought likely to change with sequencing depth.

Deep-level assay runs were performed. The DNA input per sorted-subset replicate PCR was roughly 180 ng, corresponding to some 30,000 T cell genomes. Method: immunoSEQ multiplex PCR; TCRdb's copy keeps in-frame clones and lacks some. The sample has around 2.3 million clones; more than 90% are singletons. Germline values: CDR1 LNHDA, CDR2 SQIVND (reference sequence). J was trimmed by 7 bases and V by 3 bases; bases with no gene match: 3. The CDR3 contains 14 residues. The clonotype originates from a man aged 18 to 30 in good health. The chain combines TRBV19 with TRBJ1-6; 7 bases fit TRBD1. What was sequenced was naive CD4+ T cells sorted from blood. Subset indicated: CD45RA+ positively selected. The CDR3 nucleotides read TGTGCCAGTAGTATTCAGGGGGACAATTCACCCCTCCACTTT. It encodes CASSIQGDNSPLHF.